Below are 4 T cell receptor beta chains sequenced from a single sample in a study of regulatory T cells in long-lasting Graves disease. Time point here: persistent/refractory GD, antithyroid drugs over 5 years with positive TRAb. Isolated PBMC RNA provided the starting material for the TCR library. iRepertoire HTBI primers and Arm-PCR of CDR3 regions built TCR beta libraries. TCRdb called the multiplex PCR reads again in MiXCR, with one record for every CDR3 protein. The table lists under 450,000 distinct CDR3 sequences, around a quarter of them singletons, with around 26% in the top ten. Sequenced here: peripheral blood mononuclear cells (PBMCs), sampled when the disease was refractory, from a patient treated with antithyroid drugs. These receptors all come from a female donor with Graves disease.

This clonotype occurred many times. The DNA for the CDR3 is TGTGCCAGCAGCATGGGACTAGTAGGGAACCAGTACTTC. Translation gives CASSMGLVGNQYF. The chain links TRBV7-9 to TRBJ2-5, with TRBD2 matching 8 bases. V trimming: 5 bases; J trimming: 10 bases; junction bases outside the gene matches: 9. In germline, CDR1 is SEHNR, CDR2 FQNEAQ (reference sequence). The CDR3 totals 13 residues.

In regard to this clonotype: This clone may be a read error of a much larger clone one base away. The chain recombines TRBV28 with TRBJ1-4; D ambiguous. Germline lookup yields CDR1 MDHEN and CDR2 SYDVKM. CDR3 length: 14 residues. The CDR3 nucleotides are TGTGCCAACAGTGGATGGCCAACTAATGAAAAACTGTTTTTT. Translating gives CANSGWPTNEKLFF. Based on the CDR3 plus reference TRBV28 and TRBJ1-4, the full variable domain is DVKVTQSSRYLVKRTGEKVFLECVQDMDHENMFWYRQDPGLGLRLIYFSYDVKMKEKGDIPEGYSVSREKKERFSLILESASTNQTSMYLCANSGWPTNEKLFFGSGTQLSVL.

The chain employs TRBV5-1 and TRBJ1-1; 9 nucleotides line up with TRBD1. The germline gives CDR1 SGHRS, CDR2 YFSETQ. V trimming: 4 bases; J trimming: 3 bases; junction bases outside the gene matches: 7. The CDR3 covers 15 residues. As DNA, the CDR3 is TGCGCCAGCAGCCAAGGGACAGGGAGGTACACTGAAGCTTTCTTT. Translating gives CASSQGTGRYTEAFF.

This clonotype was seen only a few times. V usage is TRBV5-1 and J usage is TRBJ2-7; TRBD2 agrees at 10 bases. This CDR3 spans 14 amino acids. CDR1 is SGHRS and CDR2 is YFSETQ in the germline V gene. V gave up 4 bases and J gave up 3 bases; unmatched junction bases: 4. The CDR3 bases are TGCGCCAGCAGCACTAGCGGGATAGTCTACGAGCAGTACTTC. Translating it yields CASSTSGIVYEQYF. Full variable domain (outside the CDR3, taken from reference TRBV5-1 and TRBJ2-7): KAGVTQTPRYLIKTRGQQVTLSCSPISGHRSVSWYQQTPGQGLQFLFEYFSETQRNKGNFPGRFSGRQFSNSRSEMNVSTLELGDSALYLCASSTSGIVYEQYFGPGTRLTVT.